The clone carrying this TCR beta chain occurred once. What it binds is not known. Germline V gene data show CDR1 as KGHSH and CDR2 as LQKENI. The J segment lost 6 bases and the V segment lost 3 bases, leaving 1 base of the junction unmatched. This CDR3 is built from 12 residues. Method: immunoSEQ multiplex PCR; TCRdb's copy keeps in-frame clones and lacks some. The table has tens of thousands of clones, under 90% seen once; the top ten hold approximately 0.11%. The data were obtained in a study of graft-versus-host responses after intestinal transplantation. Turning to the study itself: The whole recipient group had anti-thymocyte globulin induction followed by tacrolimus and steroids for around three years. Overall study findings and caveats: Graft-donor T cell macrochimerism coincided with high graft-versus-host to host-versus-graft clonal ratios in allografts. The highest levels of circulating GvH clones went along with early declines in HvG clones after transplant. Among recipient marrow samples, GvH clones were found; some appeared first in ileum or blood.

This clonotype originated in a human donor who received an intestinal transplant. The input for sequencing was unstimulated CD4+ T cells sorted from spleen or lymph node cells, taken before intestinal transplant. V and J are TRBV18 and TRBJ1-1; 7 nucleotides line up with TRBD1. The CDR3 DNA is TGTGCCAGCTCACCTCAGGGGGCTGAAGCTTTCTTT. It codes for CASSPQGAEAFF.